This TCR beta chain emerged from a study of OX40 agonist ivuxolimab in advanced cancers. Using immunoSEQ multiplex PCR, the repertoire was profiled, and TCRdb retains in-frame clones only, with some absent. The table records around 50,000 clones, roughly nine tenths of them present only once. Broader study findings: There was clonal expansion of CD4+ and CD8+ blood T cells by week 6 at 0.1 to 3.0 mg/kg. Among the lowest levels of clonal expansion were found in partial responders at 0.1-3.0 mg/kg.

The trim removed 3 bases at V and 2 bases at J, leaving 5 bases unmatched. Germline V CDR1 and CDR2: KGHSH, LQKENI. The CDR3 has 15 residues. In regard to this clone: Its antigen is undetermined.

This TCR came from an adult with an advanced solid tumor such as melanoma, head and neck, liver or kidney cancer. V gene TRBV18 combines with J gene TRBJ2-5; 8 bases match TRBD1. The sample consisted of CD4+ or CD8+ T cells sorted from blood, taken in a trial of the OX40 agonist ivuxolimab. CDR3 sequence (DNA): TGTGCCAGCTCACCCCCGAGACAGGGGCAAGAGACCCAGTACTTC. This encodes CASSPPRQGQETQYF. Full variable domain (outside the CDR3, taken from reference TRBV18 and TRBJ2-5): NAGVMQNPRHLVRRRGQEARLRCSPMKGHSHVYWYRQLPEEGLKFMVYLQKENIIDESGMPKERFSAEFPKEGPSILRIQQVVRGDSAAYFCASSPPRQGQETQYFGPGTRLLVL.